Reported below is one T cell receptor (beta chain). Its antigen specificity is not known. Per-base quality was not reported, and no clone a single base away is much larger than it. The entry originates in a study of blood T cell repertoires in COVID-19 (dated by TCRdb to the early 2020s). In terms of the full investigation: Collaborator samples came from the United States, Italy and Spain and covered acute and convalescent phases of COVID-19. Where available, HLA class I and class II types were taken from metadata supplied by the sample provider and were not determined by assay-based typing. Subjects who had been exposed to COVID-19, were actively infected with it, or had recovered from it provided the deeply sampled blood TCRbeta repertoires that made up the dataset. The repertoires were released in a freely available public database meant as a resource for research on the immune response to SARS-CoV-2. The sample metadata nearly always contained a de-identified subject ID, COVID-19 status, age in years and sex. The material from the prospective study consisted of cDNA or gDNA derived from T cells, B-cell-depleted T cells, or PBMCs. The samples were drawn from two sources: the first 160 participants of the ongoing ImmuneRACE study, and some 1,300 subjects contributed by 6 global collaborators. The paper's findings and limits, for the study overall: Clinical and demographic metadata were provided uncurated, with the amount varying by source and participant.

TCRbeta CDR3 regions were amplified from genomic DNA using the immunoSEQ Assay, a bias-controlled multiplex PCR. Regarding the original processing steps: The number of nucleated cells in each sample was estimated from the amplification of reference gene primers within the assay. Sequence reads were collapsed and filtered to measure the absolute abundance of every unique TCRbeta CDR3 rearrangement. For each sample, productive Simpson clonality was calculated as the square root of Simpson's diversity index across productive rearrangements. This is the immuneACCESS table as TCRdb keeps it, with only in-frame sequences that have V and J called. A part of the clones is gone; compared with another copy, unresolved V genes explain less than half, and the rest is unexplained. V, J and clone size were drawn from that table, and D and trimming were deduced from the DNA. Here the sample has fewer than 200,000 clones; less than 85% occur a single time. 8.1% of the sample belongs to the ten largest clones.

The CDR3 covers 16 residues, taking in both the cysteine and the phenylalanine. Only the CDR3 DNA is retained, 48 bases long and in frame from the first base. Deletion took 5 bases off V and 1 base off J, with a span of 17 bases between the germline ends. Sequences LNHDA (CDR1) and SQIVND (CDR2) are obtained from the germline V gene (reference sequence). At one collaborating source in Seattle, patients were enrolled during active infection and were followed longitudinally through the course of disease. Whole blood was collected in K2EDTA tubes by collaborating institutions according to the institutions' own protocols. Collaborator samples were shipped for TCRbeta analysis as frozen whole blood, isolated PBMCs, or DNA extracted from either sample type.

The sequencing sample was made of peripheral blood. This receptor was identified in a woman aged 60-75 years with COVID-19, enrolled during active disease. The receptor chain draws on TRBV19 and TRBJ2-5, with TRBD2 perhaps the D gene, on 5 matching bases. The CDR3 protein: CASSGLRGIGQETQYF. The nucleotide sequence reads TGTGCCAGTAGTGGCCTGCGAGGGATCGGCCAAGAGACCCAGTACTTC.